A single sample gave rise to the 10 T cell receptor beta chains below, sequenced in a study of T cell clonality in common variable immunodeficiency. Sequencing was performed with immunoSEQ multiplex PCR; in TCRdb, only in-frame clones are kept and a portion is missing. The sample has more than 55,000 clones, none seen only once. The sequenced material came from peripheral blood mononuclear cells. All receptors derive from a person aged 18-70 years in good health.

This clone was recorded a few times. The read ends 3 residues shy of where the CDR3 ends; the end is completed using the germline J gene. V and J are TRBV25-1 and TRBJ2-2, with D possibly matching TRBD2 (5 bases). The CDR3 is 13 amino acids. Germline values: CDR1 MGHDK, CDR2 SYGVNS. V dropped 4 bases and J dropped 7 bases, with 10 bases sitting between them. CDR3 sequence: CASSVPGVGELFF. The CDR3 bases that were read are TGTGCCAGCAGTGTTCCCGGGGTCGGGGAG.

The sample holds many counts of this clone. The read terminates 3 residues before the CDR3 end, so the remaining end is supplied by the germline J gene. The chain has TRBV19 and TRBJ2-1, with 8 bases identical to TRBD2. The trim removed 4 bases at V and 4 bases at J, leaving 15 bases unmatched. Germline loops: CDR1 LNHDA, CDR2 SQIVND (reference sequence). The CDR3 length is 18 residues. The CDR3 DNA, read in part, is TGTGCCAGTAGTAAGCTTTGGAATCTGGCGGGGGGTTACAATGAG. It codes for CASSKLWNLAGGYNE. The full CDR3 sequence reads CASSKLWNLAGGYNEQFF.

This clone was seen at least ten times. The CDR3 is cut off 3 residues early in the read; its end comes from the germline J gene. V is TRBV5-1 and J is TRBJ1-2; 7 bases match TRBD1. This CDR3 has 15 residues. Germline CDR1 SGHRS, CDR2 YFSETQ. With V trimmed by 0 bases and J by 4 bases, 6 bases remained unmatched. The part of the CDR3 DNA that was read is TGCGCCAGCAGCTTGGAAACAGGGGCCGCCTATGGC. Its translation: CASSLETGAAYG. The whole CDR3 protein is CASSLETGAAYGYTF.

CDR3 amino acids: CASSAFIRGDYTF. The covered CDR3 bases are TGTGCCAGCAGCGCCTTTATCCGGGGTGAC. The J gene is TRBJ1-2, the V gene TRBV7-9; D is undetermined. Read data end 3 residues before the CDR3 end; the end is taken from the germline J gene. The CDR3 has 13 amino acids. Looked up from germline, CDR1 is SEHNR and CDR2 is FQNEAQ (reference sequence).

Details on this clone: The missing CDR3 end, 3 residues past where the read stops, is filled in from the germline J gene. The chain links TRBV6-4 to TRBJ1-6; D is uncertain. The germline V gene has CDR1 MRHNA and CDR2 SNTAGT. Trimming cost V 3 bases and J 7 bases, with 7 bases left between them. CDR3 length equals 13 residues. The CDR3 region is CASSEGRNSPLHF. CDR3 bases read: TGTGCCAGCAGTGAGGGCCGGAATTCACCC.

There are many counts of this clone. From the germline J gene comes the end of the CDR3, since the read stops 3 residues before it. The chain carries TRBV19 and TRBJ2-1; tentative D call: TRBD2 (7 bases). The CDR3 is made up of 15 amino acids. V gave up 9 bases and J gave up 5 bases, with 20 bases separating them. Germline assignment: CDR1 LNHDA and CDR2 SQIVND (reference sequence). CDR3: CASTGRGQGNNEQFF. Partial CDR3 DNA: TGTGCCAGCACAGGGAGGGGACAAGGGAACAATGAG.

This clone was found many times. The read stops 3 residues short of the end of the CDR3; the missing end is completed from the germline J gene. The gene calls are TRBV10-3 and TRBJ2-1; 15 bases agree with TRBD2. Germline V gene sequence: CDR1 ENHRY, CDR2 SYGVKD. J lost 7 bases, V lost 3 bases, and 10 bases had no gene match. The length of the CDR3 is 18 residues. The sequenced part of the CDR3 DNA is TGTGCCATCAGTGAAACCCGGACTAGCGGGAGGGCCGGGAATGAG. Residues: CAISETRTSGRAGNE. The full CDR3 reads CAISETRTSGRAGNEQFF.

The table lists this clone with many counts. The sequenced fragment ends 3 residues before the CDR3 boundary, so the rest is inferred from the germline J gene. The V gene is TRBV7-2, the J gene TRBJ2-3, with TRBD2 as a possible D gene (6 bases). The V gene's germline CDR1 is SGHTA and CDR2 FQGNSA. This CDR3 spans 14 amino acids. V lost 1 base and J 3 bases, leaving 8 bases between the germline ends. The CDR3 is CASSLVRGTDTQYF. Partial CDR3 DNA: TGTGCCAGCAGCTTAGTACGGGGGACAGATACG.

This clone occurred many times. With the read ending 3 residues before the CDR3 end, the germline J gene is used to fill in that end. This rearrangement joins TRBV20-1 to TRBJ2-1; D possibly corresponds to TRBD2 (6 bases). This CDR3 contains 15 residues. The V gene's germline CDR1 is DFQATT and CDR2 SNEGSKA (reference sequence). V shed 1 base and J shed 4 bases, with 14 bases lying between them. CDR3 residues: CSARVPGTPYNEQFF. CDR3 bases read: TGCAGTGCTAGAGTTCCCGGGACTCCTTACAATGAG.

This clone was seen ten or more times. The read ends 3 residues before the CDR3 terminus; that terminus is restored from the germline J gene. The rearrangement links TRBV14 to TRBJ2-3, with D tentatively TRBD1 (5 bases). The length of the CDR3 is 15 residues. From germline, CDR1 is SGHDN and CDR2 FVKESK. With 6 bases removed from V and 1 base from J, the gap between germline ends came to 14 bases. The CDR3 bases that were read are TGTGCCAGCAGTAACAGGAGAGTCCGCACAGATACG. Translation gives CASSNRRVRTDT. The CDR3, in full, reads CASSNRRVRTDTQYF.